These 6 T cell receptor beta chains were all obtained from the same sample, sequenced in a study of beta chain features in type 1 diabetes. The whole isolated RNA underwent reverse transcription, so sequencing captured expressed TCRB transcripts. Method: immunoSEQ multiplex PCR; TCRdb's copy keeps in-frame clones and lacks some. The sample yields 130,000 or so clones, roughly 9.7% seen once. The sequenced material came from central memory CD4+ T cells from blood. Receptor source: a woman aged 40 to 50 in good health.

The chain carries TRBV5-1 and TRBJ1-2; a weak D match, TRBD1 (6 bases). The length of the CDR3 is 14 residues. Trimming took 7 bases from V and 2 from J, leaving 15 bases between them. CDR1 and CDR2 (germline): SGHRS, YFSETQ. The CDR3 protein is CASQTGQTNYGYTF. Written as DNA, the CDR3 is TGCGCCAGCCAAACCGGACAGACCAACTATGGCTACACCTTC.

This clone was observed a handful of times. V gene TRBV27 combines with J gene TRBJ2-7; 11 bases match TRBD2. The J segment lost 3 bases and the V segment lost 3 bases, leaving 10 bases of the junction unmatched. Germline CDR1 and CDR2: MNHEY and SMNVEV (reference sequence). This CDR3 comprises 17 residues. The CDR3 DNA is TGTGCCAGCAGTTTCGGCCTAGCGGGGGGATTCGGCTACGAGCAGTACTTC. It yields the protein CASSFGLAGGFGYEQYF.

The chain combines TRBV5-1 with TRBJ2-1, with 9 bases matching TRBD1. The V segment lost 0 bases and the J segment 5 bases; nucleotides outside the gene matches: 6. Germline V gene lookup returns CDR1 SGHRS and CDR2 YFSETQ. The CDR3 contains 16 residues. The CDR3 spells CASSLAGGQGDNEQFF. DNA of the CDR3: TGCGCCAGCAGCTTGGCCGGGGGACAGGGTGACAATGAGCAGTTCTTC.

This clone was detected only once. This sequence joins TRBV6-5 and TRBJ2-3; TRBD2 matches 7 bases. This CDR3 is built from 13 residues. The germline V gene encodes CDR1 MNHEY and CDR2 SVGAGI. J lost 3 bases, V lost 11 bases, and 8 bases had no gene match. This CDR3 is CAATRLATDTQYF. CDR3 nucleotides: TGTGCCGCGACGAGACTAGCTACAGATACGCAGTATTTT.

This clone was seen a few times. This chain joins TRBV7-6 and TRBJ2-7, with 8 bases identical to TRBD1. Germline CDR1 and CDR2: SGHVS and FNYEAQ. The CDR3 consists of 13 residues. The ends lost 5 bases at V and 6 bases at J; junction bases unmatched: 6. The CDR3 is CASSLRQGSEQYF. The CDR3 DNA follows: TGTGCCAGCAGCCTACGACAGGGGAGCGAGCAGTACTTC. Based on the CDR3 plus reference TRBV7-6 and TRBJ2-7, the full variable domain is GAGVSQSPRYKVTKRGQDVALRCDPISGHVSLYWYRQALGQGPEFLTYFNYEAQQDKSGLPNDRFSAERPEGSISTLTIQRTEQRDSAMYRCASSLRQGSEQYFGPGTRLTVT.

The rearrangement links TRBV4-3 to TRBJ2-3; D gene unclear. The CDR3 has 15 amino acids. CDR1 is LGHNA and CDR2 is YSLEER in the germline V gene. The V gene lost 1 base and the J gene lost 2 bases, with 10 bases spanning the gap. The CDR3 DNA is TGCGCCAGCAGCCAAGGAAACAGCTTCACAGATACGCAGTATTTT. Its translation: CASSQGNSFTDTQYF.